Each of the 10 T cell receptor beta chains below was sequenced from the same sample in a study of blood T cell repertoires in COVID-19. Generated by immunoSEQ multiplex PCR, the TCRdb table keeps only in-frame clones and is missing some. The table has some 340,000 clones, roughly 90% seen once; the top ten hold 3.5% to 5%. Source material: PBMCs or T cells enriched from blood (not recorded which). These receptors were taken from a woman aged 25 to 39 who had been exposed to COVID-19.

The J gene is TRBJ1-6, the V gene TRBV5-1; TRBD1 matches 7 bases. V shed 4 bases, J shed 7 bases, and the junction held 8 bases outside the gene matches. This CDR3 is 15 amino acids long. Germline V lookup: CDR1 SGHRS, CDR2 YFSETQ. The CDR3 DNA sequence: TGCGCCAGCAGCAGCGCCGGGACAGTGAATTCACCCCTCCACTTT. It is translated as CASSSAGTVNSPLHF.

V gene TRBV27 combines with J gene TRBJ1-2; 12 bases fit TRBD1. The CDR3 loop spans 17 amino acids. The V segment lost 5 bases and the J segment 4 bases; nucleotides outside the gene matches: 11. Germline assignment: CDR1 MNHEY and CDR2 SMNVEV (reference sequence). The CDR3: CASSPSGTGGVRYGYTF. The DNA of the CDR3 is TGTGCCAGCAGTCCTTCCGGGACAGGGGGCGTACGCTATGGCTACACCTTC.

This sequence joins TRBV5-6 and TRBJ2-1; 9 bases align to TRBD2. With V trimmed by 1 base and J by 9 bases, 8 bases remained unmatched. The length of the CDR3 is 15 residues. CDR1 SGHDT and CDR2 YYEEEE come from the germline V gene. This CDR3 reads CASSLNRGGAPEQFF. CDR3 DNA: TGTGCCAGCAGCTTGAACCGCGGGGGGGCACCTGAGCAGTTCTTC.

This chain uses TRBV7-2 with TRBJ2-1; a weak D match, TRBD2 (6 bases). The CDR3 length is 16 residues. CDR1 and CDR2 (germline): SGHTA, FQGNSA. V was pared by 5 bases and J by 5 bases, with 19 bases between. The CDR3 coding sequence is TGTGCCAGCAGCCCGACGGAGGGCCACCCTAACAATGAGCAGTTCTTC. It yields the protein CASSPTEGHPNNEQFF.

The chain couples TRBV11-2 to TRBJ1-1; 7 nucleotides match TRBD1. J was trimmed by 4 bases and V by 0 bases; bases with no gene match: 2. The CDR3 totals 14 residues. In germline, CDR1 is SGHAT, CDR2 FQNNGV. CDR3 sequence reads: CASSLETGVTEAFF. In nucleotides, the CDR3 is TGTGCCAGCAGCTTAGAAACAGGGGTCACTGAAGCTTTCTTT. The complete variable domain, with remaining parts taken from reference TRBV11-2 and TRBJ1-1, reads EAGVAQSPRYKIIEKRQSVAFWCNPISGHATLYWYQQILGQGPKLLIQFQNNGVVDDSQLPKDRFSAERLKGVDSTLKIQPAKLEDSAVYLCASSLETGVTEAFFGQGTRLTVV.

This rearrangement joins TRBV27 to TRBJ1-5; 11 nucleotides agree with TRBD1. Per germline, CDR1 MNHEY and CDR2 SMNVEV (reference sequence). The CDR3 extends over 17 amino acids. With V trimmed by 5 bases and J by 3 bases, 9 bases remained unmatched. The CDR3 nucleotides read TGTGCCAGCAGTCGATGGGACAGGGGGTATGTCAATCAGCCCCAGCATTTT. Translation: CASSRWDRGYVNQPQHF.

The chain recombines TRBV5-4 with TRBJ2-4; unclear D gene. This CDR3 is 13 amino acids long. Germline V lookup: CDR1 SGHNT, CDR2 YYREEE (reference sequence). V was cut by 7 bases and J by 0 bases, with 8 bases left in between. CDR3 in DNA: TGTGCCAGCTCCAGTGTAGCCAAAAACATTCAGTACTTC. Translated, it gives CASSSVAKNIQYF.

This clone was seen more than once but under ten times. The chain combines TRBV5-6 with TRBJ2-7, with D possibly matching TRBD1 (5 bases). V was cut by 2 bases and J by 3 bases, with 9 bases left in between. Germline CDR1 is SGHDT and CDR2 is YYEEEE. CDR3 length: 13 amino acids. CDR3 amino acids: CASSLQVYYEQYF. CDR3 bases: TGTGCCAGCAGCTTACAGGTATACTACGAGCAGTACTTC.

The chain carries TRBV7-3 and TRBJ2-1; D is unresolved. Per germline, CDR1 SGHTA and CDR2 FQGTGA. The V and J ends lost 2 bases and 4 bases respectively, with 9 bases between them. CDR3 length: 14 amino acids. The CDR3 protein is CASSLAGSYNEQFF. The CDR3, as DNA: TGTGCCAGCAGCTTAGCAGGTTCGTACAATGAGCAGTTCTTC. The full variable domain, with the rest looked up from reference TRBV7-3 and TRBJ2-1, is GAGVSQTPSNKVTEKGKYVELRCDPISGHTALYWYRQSLGQGPEFLIYFQGTGAADDSGLPNDRFFAVRPEGSVSTLKIQRTERGDSAVYLCASSLAGSYNEQFFGPGTRLTVL.

This clone was detected only once. The chain carries TRBV5-1 and TRBJ2-5; 10 nucleotides agree with TRBD1. CDR3 length: 15 amino acids. Germline V gives CDR1 SGHRS, CDR2 YFSETQ. V lost 3 bases and J lost 4; bases outside the gene matches: 6. The CDR3 region is CASSSTGGEGETQYF. The CDR3 bases are TGCGCCAGCAGCTCGACAGGGGGCGAGGGAGAGACCCAGTACTTC.